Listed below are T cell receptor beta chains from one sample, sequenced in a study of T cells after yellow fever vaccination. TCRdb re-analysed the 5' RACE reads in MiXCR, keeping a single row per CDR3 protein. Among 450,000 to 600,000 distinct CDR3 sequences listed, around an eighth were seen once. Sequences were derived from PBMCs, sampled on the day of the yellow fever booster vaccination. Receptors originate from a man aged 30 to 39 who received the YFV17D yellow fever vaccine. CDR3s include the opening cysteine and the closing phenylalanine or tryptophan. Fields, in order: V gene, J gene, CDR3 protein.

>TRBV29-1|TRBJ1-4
CSAKDRGREKLFF
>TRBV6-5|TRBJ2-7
CASSYSGRARGGEQYF
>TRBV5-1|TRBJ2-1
CASSQQTSSYNEQFF
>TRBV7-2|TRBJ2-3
CASTAGGTSTDTQYF
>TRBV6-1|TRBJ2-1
CASSGPAGVYNEQFF
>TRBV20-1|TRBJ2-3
CSASGLAGGTDTQYF
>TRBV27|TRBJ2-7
CASSSPTLYEQYF
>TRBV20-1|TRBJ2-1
CSARETSGRGFF
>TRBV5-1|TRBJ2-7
CASSFRKRAYEQYF
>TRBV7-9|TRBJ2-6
CASSWDREAGANVLTF
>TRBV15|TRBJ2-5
CATSRGSGQETQYF
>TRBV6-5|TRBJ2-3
CASSYRPGLVATDTQYF
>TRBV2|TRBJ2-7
CASKVGHSSYEQYF
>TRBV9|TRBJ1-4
CASSVRADEKLFF
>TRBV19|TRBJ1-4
CASSMTPTNEKLFF
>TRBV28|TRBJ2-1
CASSLTGTSGNKGQFF
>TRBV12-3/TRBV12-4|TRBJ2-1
CASTPTVVAGVEQFF
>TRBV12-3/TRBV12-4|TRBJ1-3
CASSLARSYSGNTIYF
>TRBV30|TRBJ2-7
CAWGRQYYEQYF
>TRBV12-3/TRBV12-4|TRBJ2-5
CASREGAVRETQYF
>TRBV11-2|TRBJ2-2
CASSTGLAFTGELFF
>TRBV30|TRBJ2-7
CAWRLAGNSYEQYF
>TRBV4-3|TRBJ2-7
CASSQDTDRGFDEQYF
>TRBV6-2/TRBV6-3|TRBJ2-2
CASSYPPGTSYDTGELFF
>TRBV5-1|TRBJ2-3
CASSTSRTSTDTQYF
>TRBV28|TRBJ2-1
CASLTSGTSSTRFF
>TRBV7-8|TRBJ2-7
CASRLAGGPTYEQYF
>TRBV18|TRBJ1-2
CASSPLGEGYGYTF
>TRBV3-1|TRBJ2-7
CASSYGPYEQYF
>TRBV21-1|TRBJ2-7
CASSKEPGRKDYEQYF
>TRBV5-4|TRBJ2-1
CASSLGEMVGRNEQFF
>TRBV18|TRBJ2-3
CASSPKRLAGTDTQYF
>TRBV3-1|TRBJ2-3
CASSQWTGGGDTQYF
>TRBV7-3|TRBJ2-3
CASSPRFGDTQYF
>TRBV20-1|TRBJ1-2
CSAGGGTGTSDGYTF
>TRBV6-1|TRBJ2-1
CASTSPGRDSNEQFF
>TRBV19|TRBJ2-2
CASSAKQGYTGELFF
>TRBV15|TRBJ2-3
CATSREGGGPGDTQYF
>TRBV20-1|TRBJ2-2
CSAAGTPTGELFF
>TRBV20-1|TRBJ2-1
CSAPNYNEQFF
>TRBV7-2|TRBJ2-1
CASSSLPGNGYNEQFF
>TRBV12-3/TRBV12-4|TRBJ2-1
CASSLSIAGVGEQFF
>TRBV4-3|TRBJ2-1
CASSQEMLAGFRGKQFF
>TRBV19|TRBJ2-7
CASSIGTGFSYEQYF
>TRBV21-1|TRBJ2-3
CASSKMILLSGSLCTDTQYF
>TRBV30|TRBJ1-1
CAWRRATPMNTEAFF
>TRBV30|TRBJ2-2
CACRLAGGPWGGELFF
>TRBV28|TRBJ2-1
CASRVDRGLGEQFF